This T cell receptor (beta chain) was observed in a study of beta chain features in type 1 diabetes. J lost 15 bases, V lost 0 bases, and 11 bases had no gene match. CDR3 size: 13 residues. CDR1 is GTSNPN and CDR2 is SVGIG in the germline V gene (reference sequence). Only a few counts were recorded for this clone. The sequenced template was cDNA made from the entire isolated RNA. TCRdb keeps only in-frame clones here, not all; method: immunoSEQ multiplex PCR. The sample includes approximately 330,000 clones, about 11% of them seen just once. The chain uses TRBV30 and TRBJ2-1, with 7 bases matching TRBD1. Material for sequencing was naive CD4+ T cells from blood. This clonotype originated in a woman between 25 and 40 years old in good health. The CDR3: CAWSVLDRSIPFF. CDR3 coding DNA: TGTGCCTGGAGTGTTTTGGACAGGTCAATCCCGTTCTTC. The entire variable domain, with the rest obtained from reference TRBV30 and TRBJ2-1, is as follows: SQTIHQWPATLVQPVGSPLSLECTVEGTSNPNLYWYRQAAGRGLQLLFYSVGIGQISSEVPQNLSASRPQDRQFILSSKKLLLSDSGFYLCAWSVLDRSIPFFGPGTRLTVL.